This T cell receptor (beta chain) was recorded in a study of shared clonotypes between healthy human individuals. Findings of the study overall: An anticipated effect of sequencing depth on clonotype sharing among donors was recognized. Naive subsets, compared against memory subsets, generally had larger estimated richness values.

The split of CD4+ cells yielded CD45RA+ naive and CD45RA-negative memory subsets. In the case of this clone: What it recognizes is unknown. The same CDR3 arises from other DNA sequences in this sample as well.

Assay used: immunoSEQ multiplex PCR; TCRdb lists only in-frame clones, some missing. The table has 2,500,000 or so clones, 85% to 95% seen once. The ends lost 4 bases at V and 5 bases at J; junction bases unmatched: 6. The CDR3 loop spans 16 amino acids. Germline V CDR1 and CDR2: SGHRS, YFSETQ. The sample comprised naive CD4+ T cells from PBMCs. The sample's subset: CD45RA+ positively selected. This clonotype was obtained from a man between 18 and 35 years old in good health. Some clones in this sample may be carry-over from other donors' samples. The chain couples TRBV5-1 to TRBJ2-3, with 14 bases fitting TRBD2. The CDR3 DNA is TGCGCCAGCAGCCTGGGACTAGCGGGAGTTGTAGATACGCAGTATTTT. Residues: CASSLGLAGVVDTQYF.